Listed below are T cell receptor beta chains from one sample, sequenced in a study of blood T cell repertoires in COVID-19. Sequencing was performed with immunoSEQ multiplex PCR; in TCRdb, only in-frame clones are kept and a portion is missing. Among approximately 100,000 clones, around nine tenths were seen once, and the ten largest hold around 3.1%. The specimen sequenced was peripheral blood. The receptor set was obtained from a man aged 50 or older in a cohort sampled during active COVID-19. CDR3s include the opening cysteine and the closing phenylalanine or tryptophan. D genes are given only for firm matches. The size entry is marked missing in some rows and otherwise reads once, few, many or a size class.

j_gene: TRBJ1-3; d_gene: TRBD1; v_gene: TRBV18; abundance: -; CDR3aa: CASSPLAGQGSGNTIYF; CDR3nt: TGTGCCAGCTCACCGCTGGCGGGACAGGGATCTGGAAACACCATATATTTT
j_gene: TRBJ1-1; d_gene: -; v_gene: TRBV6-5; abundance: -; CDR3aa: CAGRRGPWNTEAFF; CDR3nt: TGTGCCGGACGGCGGGGGCCATGGAACACTGAAGCTTTCTTT
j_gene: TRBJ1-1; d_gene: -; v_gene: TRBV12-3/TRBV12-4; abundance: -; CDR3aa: CASRLPGATEAFF; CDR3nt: TGTGCCAGCAGACTCCCCGGAGCAACTGAAGCTTTCTTT
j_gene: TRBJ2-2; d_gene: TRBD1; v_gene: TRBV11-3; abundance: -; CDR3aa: CASSLGQGVTGELFF; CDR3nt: TGTGCCAGCAGCTTAGGCCAGGGGGTCACCGGGGAGCTGTTTTTT
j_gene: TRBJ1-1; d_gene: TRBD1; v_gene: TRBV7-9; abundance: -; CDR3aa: CASSPQGDNTEAFF; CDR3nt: TGTGCCAGCAGCCCTCAGGGGGACAACACTGAAGCTTTCTTT
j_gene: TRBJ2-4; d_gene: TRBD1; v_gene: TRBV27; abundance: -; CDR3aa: CASRPQGGNIQYF; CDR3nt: TGTGCCAGCAGGCCACAGGGGGGTAACATTCAGTACTTC
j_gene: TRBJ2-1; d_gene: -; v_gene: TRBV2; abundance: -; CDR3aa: CASSPGDPIHQLEQFF; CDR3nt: TGTGCCAGCAGTCCCGGGGATCCAATTCACCAACTTGAGCAGTTCTTC
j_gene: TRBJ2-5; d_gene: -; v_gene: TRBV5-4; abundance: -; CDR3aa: CASTPGGLGETQYF; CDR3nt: TGTGCCAGCACCCCAGGGGGGCTGGGAGAGACCCAGTACTTC
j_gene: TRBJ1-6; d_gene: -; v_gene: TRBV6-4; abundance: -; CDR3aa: CASKGAGPGSPLHF; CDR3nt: TGTGCCAGCAAAGGAGCAGGGCCTGGTTCACCCCTCCACTTT
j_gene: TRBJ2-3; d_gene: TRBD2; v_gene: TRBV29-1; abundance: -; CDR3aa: CSGGERGGLYTQYF; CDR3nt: TGCAGCGGCGGGGAGCGGGGGGGATTATATACGCAGTATTTT
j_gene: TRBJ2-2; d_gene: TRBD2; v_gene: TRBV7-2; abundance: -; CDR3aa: CASSYTSGGTGELFF; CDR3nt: TGTGCCAGCAGCTACACTAGCGGGGGCACCGGGGAGCTGTTTTTT
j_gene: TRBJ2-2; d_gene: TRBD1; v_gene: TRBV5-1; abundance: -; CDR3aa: CASSRDRANTGELFF; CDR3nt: TGCGCCAGCAGCAGGGACAGAGCGAACACCGGGGAGCTGTTTTTT
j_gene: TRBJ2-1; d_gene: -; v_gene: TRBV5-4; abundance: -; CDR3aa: CASRSGSNEQFF; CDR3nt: TGTGCCAGCAGATCAGGGTCCAATGAGCAGTTCTTC
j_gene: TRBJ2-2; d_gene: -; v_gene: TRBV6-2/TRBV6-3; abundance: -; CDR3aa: CASSLSANTGELFF; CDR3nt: TGTGCCAGCAGTTTGTCTGCGAACACCGGGGAGCTGTTTTTT
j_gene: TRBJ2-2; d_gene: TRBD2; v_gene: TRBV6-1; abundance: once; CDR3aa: CASSGAFRGGGSNTGELFF; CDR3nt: TGTGCCAGCAGTGGAGCTTTCCGGGGGGGCGGTTCGAACACCGGGGAGCTGTTTTTT
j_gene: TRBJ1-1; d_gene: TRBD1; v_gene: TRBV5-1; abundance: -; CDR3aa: CASSLGQGGVTEAFF; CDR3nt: TGCGCCAGCAGCTTGGGCCAGGGGGGCGTCACTGAAGCTTTCTTT
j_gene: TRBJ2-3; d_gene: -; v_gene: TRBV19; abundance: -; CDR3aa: CASSIDSATDTQYF; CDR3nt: TGTGCCAGTAGTATAGATTCAGCGACAGATACGCAGTATTTT
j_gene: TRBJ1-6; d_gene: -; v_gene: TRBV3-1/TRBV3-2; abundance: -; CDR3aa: CASSQGPYNSPLHF; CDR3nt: TGTGCCAGCAGCCAGGGCCCATATAATTCACCCCTCCACTTT
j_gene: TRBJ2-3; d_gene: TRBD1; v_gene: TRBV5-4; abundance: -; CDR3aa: CASRLRPGGLDTQYF; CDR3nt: TGTGCCAGCCGTTTGCGGCCAGGGGGTTTGGATACGCAGTATTTT
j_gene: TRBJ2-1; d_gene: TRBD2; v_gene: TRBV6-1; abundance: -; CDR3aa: CASSGDRGLAGRQDEQFF; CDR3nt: TGTGCCAGCAGTGGGGACAGGGGACTAGCGGGGCGGCAGGATGAGCAGTTCTTC
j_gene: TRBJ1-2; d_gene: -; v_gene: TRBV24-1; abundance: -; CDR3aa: CATQGSGGYTF; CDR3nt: TGTGCCACACAAGGGAGCGGGGGCTACACCTTC
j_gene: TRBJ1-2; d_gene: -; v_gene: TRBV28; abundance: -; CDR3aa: CASSQYRVSADGYTF; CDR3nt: TGTGCCAGCAGTCAATACAGGGTATCAGCGGATGGCTACACCTTC
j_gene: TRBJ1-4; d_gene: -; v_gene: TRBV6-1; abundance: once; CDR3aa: CASSESRGVYEKLFF; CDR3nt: TGTGCCAGCAGTGAATCCAGGGGAGTGTATGAAAAACTGTTTTTT
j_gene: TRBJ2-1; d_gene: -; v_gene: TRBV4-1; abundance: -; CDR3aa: CASSQVDMVSYNEQFF; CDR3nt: TGCGCCAGCAGCCAAGTTGACATGGTTTCCTACAATGAGCAGTTCTTC
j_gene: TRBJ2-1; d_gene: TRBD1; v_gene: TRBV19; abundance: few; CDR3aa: CASSIPSGGVSNEQFF; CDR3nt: TGTGCCAGTAGTATTCCTTCAGGGGGAGTAAGCAATGAGCAGTTCTTC
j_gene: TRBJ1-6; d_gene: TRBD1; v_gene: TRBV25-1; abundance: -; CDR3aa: CATAPGQYNSPLHF; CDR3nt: TGTGCCACAGCCCCGGGACAGTATAATTCACCCCTCCACTTT
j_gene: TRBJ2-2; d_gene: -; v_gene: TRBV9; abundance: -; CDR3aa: CASSTHTGAGELFF; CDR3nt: TGTGCCAGCAGCACTCATACGGGGGCCGGGGAGCTGTTTTTT
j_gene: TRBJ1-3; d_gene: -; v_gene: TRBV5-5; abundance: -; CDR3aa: CASSLAGRGVGNTIYF; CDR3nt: TGTGCCAGCAGCTTGGCAGGCAGGGGAGTCGGAAACACCATATATTTT
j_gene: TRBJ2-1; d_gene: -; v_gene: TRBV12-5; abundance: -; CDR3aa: CASGPRGGNNEQFF; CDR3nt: TGTGCTAGTGGTCCGCGTGGAGGGAACAATGAGCAGTTCTTC
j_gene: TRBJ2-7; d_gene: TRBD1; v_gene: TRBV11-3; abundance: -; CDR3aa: CASSPRGQKFYEQYF; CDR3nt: TGTGCCAGCAGCCCCCGGGGACAGAAATTTTACGAGCAGTACTTC
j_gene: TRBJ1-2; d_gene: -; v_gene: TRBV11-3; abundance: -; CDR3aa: CASSPYVGGPSGYTF; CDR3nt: TGTGCCAGCAGCCCTTACGTCGGAGGCCCTTCTGGCTACACCTTC
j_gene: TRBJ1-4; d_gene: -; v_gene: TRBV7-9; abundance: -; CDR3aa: CASSRGSEKKLFF; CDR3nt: TGTGCCAGCAGCCGAGGATCGGAGAAAAAACTGTTTTTT
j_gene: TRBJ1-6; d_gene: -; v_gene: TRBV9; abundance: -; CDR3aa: CASSVVGEGKSPLHF; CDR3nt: TGTGCCAGCAGCGTGGTAGGGGAGGGCAAATCGCCCCTCCACTTT
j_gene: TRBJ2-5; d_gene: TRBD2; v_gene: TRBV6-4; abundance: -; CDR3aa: CAAQRRSGGGQETQYF; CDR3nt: TGTGCTGCGCAGCGCCGTTCCGGGGGGGGGCAAGAGACCCAGTACTTC
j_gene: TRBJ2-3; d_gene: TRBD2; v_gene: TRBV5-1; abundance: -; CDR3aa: CASSGGLAVFVDTQYF; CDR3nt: TGCGCCAGCAGCGGGGGACTAGCGGTGTTTGTGGATACGCAGTATTTT